This entry features one TCR beta chain sequence. Its antigen is not yet known. The record has no base qualities; no much larger clone is one base away. These data belong to a study of CD8+ T cells in alopecia areata (dated by TCRdb to about 2018). Study-wide context: Treated patients were enrolled in an open-label pilot trial of oral tofacitinib at 5 to 10 mg twice daily for moderate-to-severe alopecia areata. Amplification of TCRbeta CDR3 regions was done by immunoSEQ multiplex PCR using 35 Vbeta forward primers and 13 Jbeta reverse primers. Tofacitinib-treated patients had biopsies at baseline and at 4 and 24 weeks of treatment, with a later scalp biopsy in several patients. Tofacitinib was given for 6 to 18 months, followed by 6 months of follow-up off drug to assess delayed response and recurrence. RNA came from the PAXgene miRNA kit for fixed scalp, the miRNeasy kit for PBMCs, and the RNeasy kit for mouse skin. Clonality in the scalp was compared among normal scalp (n=4), patchy alopecia areata scalp (n=8), and alopecia totalis/universalis scalp (n=8). Human TCRbeta sequencing covered scalp tissue and sorted CD4+ and CD8+ peripheral blood T cells from patchy and totalis/universalis alopecia areata patients and healthy controls. In treated patients, disease severity was measured using the SALT score, which gives the percentage of scalp surface area affected. The study used high-throughput TCRbeta sequencing to examine T cell clonal expansion in alopecia areata, in both the C3H/HeJ mouse model and human patients.

Summary of the overall study and its limitations: Shared TCR sequences between patients were less evident than in mice, which may be partly attributable to HLA diversity in the patient population. Scalp TCR repertoire analysis is complicated because resident alphabeta T cells in normal human skin are also sequenced, whereas mouse skin is dominated by gammadelta T cells. The treated cohort was small, with a single nonresponder, so links between baseline CD8+ expansion and response need larger studies. Compared with normal scalp, lesional scalp, particularly in alopecia totalis/universalis, had higher clonality and more expanded CD8+ clones, which suggests antigenic drive. Tofacitinib significantly decreased scalp clonality and the number of expanded CD8+ clones among the top 100 scalp clones. Many expanded lesional clones were found to persist in scalp and blood during tofacitinib treatment, and relapse after treatment cessation may be partly explained by this persistence.

The method was the immunoSEQ multiplex PCR assay. RNA was extracted from all samples and reverse transcribed into cDNA, which served as template for TCR sequencing. First-strand cDNA was synthesized with SuperScript III using a 2:1 mix of oligo-dT and random hexamers. Amplification bias was assessed with a synthetic immune receptor repertoire, and residual bias was removed computationally. Under the source paper's analysis protocol: Raw reads were preprocessed to remove errors, and CDR3 was defined by IMGT conventions from the conserved cysteine to phenylalanine. To get clonality, Shannon entropy was normalized by log2 of the number of productive unique TCRs and the result was subtracted from 1. CD4 or CD8 identity of scalp clones was inferred by cross-referencing scalp TCRbeta sequences with sorted blood CD4 and CD8 repertoires. TCRdb mirrors the immuneACCESS table, restricted to in-frame sequences. Some clones are absent from its copies; in checked studies, under half trace to an unresolved V gene, and the reason for the others is unknown. The V and J calls and clone size come from that table; D and trimming were worked out from the DNA. This sample is represented by 180,000 or so clones; about 61% of them were singletons. More than 15% of the sample rests with the top ten.

Interpreted using the paper, the treatment or condition label stands for: oral pan-JAK inhibitor, 5-10 mg twice daily. Peripheral blood and lesional scalp punch biopsies were obtained from patients with alopecia areata. After PBMCs were isolated by density centrifugation and stained for CD3, CD4 and CD8, a FACSAria was used to sort CD4+ and CD8+ T cells. From cysteine to phenylalanine, the CDR3 is 10 amino acids long. Kept here is only the CDR3 DNA, which spans 30 bases and is read in frame from base 1. According to the germline V gene, CDR1 reads SQVTM and CDR2 reads ANQGSEA. V is clipped by 3 bases and J by 7 bases, and the sequence between their germline boundaries is 6 bases long.

The rearranged segments are TRBV29-1 and TRBJ1-2; no D segment can be confidently identified. The receptor's source is a human donor with alopecia areata. The sample in question was CD4+ T cells sorted from blood, obtained at roughly week 58, from a patient treated with tofacitinib. The CDR3 sequence is CSVDRGGYTF. The nucleotide sequence reads TGCAGCGTTGATCGGGGTGGCTACACCTTC.